The rows below give T cell receptor beta chains drawn from one sample of a study of shared clonotypes between healthy human individuals. Assay used: immunoSEQ multiplex PCR; TCRdb lists only in-frame clones, some missing. The sample holds about 110,000 clones, around 64% seen once. Material: memory CD8+ T cells sorted from blood. All receptors derive from a woman under 40 in good health. Both conserved end residues are trimmed from each CDR3. Clone size is given for some rows only: seen once, a few or many times, or a class if the clone is expanded.

V: TRBV28; size: once; CDR3: ASSSRLAGRTDTQY
V: TRBV7-3; size: .; CDR3: ASSPGLAGGETQY
V: TRBV5-1; size: .; CDR3: ASSQTPKAEAF
V: TRBV6-4; size: many; CDR3: ASSEDTYNEQF
V: TRBV6-1; size: .; CDR3: ASSEGDRGSEKLF
V: TRBV4-1; size: .; CDR3: ASSQVEAGGTGELF
V: TRBV6-4; size: many; CDR3: ASSPGLEADTQY
V: TRBV5-1; size: once; CDR3: ASSLIGTGGPSTGELF
V: TRBV4-1; size: .; CDR3: ASSHRALAGGDEQF
V: TRBV5-4; size: many; CDR3: ATGRSTDTQY
V: TRBV11-2; size: .; CDR3: ASTRARRGATDTQY
V: TRBV28; size: few; CDR3: ATLDSGFYEQY
V: TRBV2; size: many; CDR3: ASRPRGLYGYT